This TCR beta chain was obtained from a study of cytomegalovirus exposure and HLA in healthy donors (dated by TCRdb to 2015 to 2018). As for the study more broadly: An earlier analysis of some 600 of the donors reported about 300 Gb of sequence data and roughly 120 million unique TCR beta sequences obtained from roughly 170 million T cells. About 280 gigabases of sequencing data and 91 million or so unique TCR sequences made up an early release that covered about 640 HLA-typed donors. The genetic ancestry cluster associated with self-reported Caucasian donors included 80% to 90% of the roughly 390 genotyped donors. The study was designed to test whether signatures of past pathogen exposure could be identified by cataloging public T cell receptors. The study used immunosequencing to profile the T cell repertoires of 666 subjects and linked those repertoires to cytomegalovirus serostatus. A separate validation cohort of approximately 120 different subjects was used in addition to the 666-subject first cohort. To predict cytomegalovirus infection status, the study combined high-throughput TCR immunosequencing, statistical association of individual TCRs with disease status, and machine learning. To study patterns of TCR occurrence, a later analysis re-analyzed previously published TCR beta repertoires from around 670 donors and added high-resolution HLA genotyping. Rather than using new phenotypic data, the later analysis identified candidate immune exposures from TCR beta sequences and from how often those sequences occurred across donors. An earlier analysis of fewer than 750 of the donors used high-throughput TCR beta sequencing to judge whether each TCR beta V gene segment behaved as functional or pseudogenic. Alongside the repertoire data, information on donor age, sex, ethnicity and CMV serostatus was compiled. In a later genetic analysis, genome-wide SNP genotypes for about 65% of the roughly 700 donors were used, and that subset was treated as a discovery cohort. All discovery cohort repertoires had been generated on a single sequencing platform. Class I and class II HLA loci were covered by the typing at four-digit resolution. The number of donors typed differed by locus, with roughly 620-630 for A, B, C, DRB1 and DQB1, 522 for DQA1, approximately 580 for DPA1, and some 440 for DPB1. Roughly five DR-DQ haplotypes were handled as single units for association and clustering, since linkage in the cohort was strong. Across under 500 genotyped donors of the cohort, an average of roughly 200,000 unique TCR beta nucleotide sequences per donor were sequenced, and 15% to 20% of those sequences were non-productive. What the research found in general, with its limitations: The 87-base-pair reads could not distinguish some IMGT-functional V segments, including TRBV6-2 and TRBV6-3, so those segments were excluded. A later analysis found that HLA-associated TCR beta chains were more clonally expanded and had lower generation probabilities than equally common non-associated chains. The study gave a list of under 200 TCR beta chains associated with cytomegalovirus. The classifier was reported to diagnose cytomegalovirus status with high specificity and sensitivity in both the original cohort and the validation cohort. Strong co-occurrence of HLA alleles, especially DR and DQ, made assigning TCR associations to individual alleles difficult. Immune exposure information for the cohort was limited to CMV serostatus. According to a later genetic analysis, donors in an Asian-associated ancestry cluster had fewer N-insertions in productive TCRs than the approximately 650-donor mean. In a later analysis, most CMV-associated TCR beta chains were found to appear HLA-restricted, with HLA associations seemingly driven largely by CMV exposure. Only TCR beta chains were sequenced in this cohort, and the absence of alpha or paired-chain data limited detectable features. The authors suggested that the approach could potentially be extended to other disease states and immunological phenotypes. An earlier analysis of roughly 570 of the donors showed that most TCR beta V segments appeared in productive rearrangements either about 87% or about 30% of the time, which broadly matched IMGT annotations. In vitro tests confirmed that three of the cytomegalovirus-associated TCR beta chains recognize cytomegalovirus antigens. Most TCR sequences were seen in very few donors, while some public TCRs were found in many individuals. The earlier analysis of 587 of the donors excluded about 16 rarely observed V segments, including chromosome 9 orphons, because counts were too low. In a later analysis, TCR association rates were found to vary across HLA loci, with the most associated TCRs seen for DRB1 alleles and the fewest for HLA-C alleles. A further reported finding was that TCR beta sequences accurately predicted the HLA-A and HLA-B alleles for most subjects in the first cohort. At a false discovery rate of 0.05, a later analysis linked under 20,000 TCR beta sequences to specific HLA alleles. In a later genetic analysis, a missense DCLRE1C variant was associated with V-gene and J-gene trimming of TCR beta chains, and the association was replicated in an independent cohort. A cluster of highly shared sequence variants was judged likely to be a technical artifact of the sequencing pipeline. According to a later analysis, parvovirus B19, influenza, CMV and Epstein-Barr virus appeared linked to several top co-occurrence clusters. Roughly uniform sequencing depth across donors was assumed in presence/absence analyses, although this assumption may not hold. HLA typing was unavailable for some donors at each locus, so association tests used only the typed subset. Correlated functional status among segregating V segments might be attributable to linkage disequilibrium, but an unknown experimental factor could not be ruled out.

Libraries were prepared through the immunoSEQ multiplex PCR assay. For the multiplex PCR, a mixture combining 60 forward primers for TCR Vbeta segments and 13 reverse primers for TCR Jbeta segments was used. The CDR3 region of rearranged TCR beta genes was amplified from genomic DNA by a multiplex PCR assay. The amplified TCR beta libraries were sequenced on the Illumina HiSeq System as 87-base-pair reads. The authors processed their data as follows. A later analysis counted 65 million to 90 million unique TCR beta chains across the 666 repertoires, and roughly 10 million of these chains were shared by at least two donors. A nearest-neighbor algorithm error-corrected the raw reads and collapsed the reads into unique sequences, merging closely related sequences to remove PCR and sequencing errors. To assign V, D and J gene segments, CDR3 sequences were aligned to IMGT reference sequences. For a sequence to be retained, at least a six-nucleotide match to both a V gene segment and a J gene segment was required. Rearrangements were called productive when the CDR3 lacked stop codons and stayed in frame with V and J; all others were non-productive. CDR3 was defined by IMGT convention, running from the second conserved V-encoded cysteine to the conserved J-encoded phenylalanine. In an earlier analysis of around 540 of the donors, sequences lacking an unambiguous match to a single V gene segment were excluded. An earlier analysis of almost 600 of the donors classified V segments as functional when productive rearrangements were above 56.7% and as segregating when the standard deviation between donors was above 5%. A statistical classification framework was built for diagnosing cytomegalovirus status from the catalog of TCR beta chain sequences. A later analysis assigned V and J genes by comparing TCR nucleotide sequences with IMGT/GENE-DB human TR gene sequences. A later analysis assigned CDR3 sequences and most-parsimonious VDJ recombination scenarios with the TCRdist pipeline. In a later analysis, each TCR beta chain was defined by its CDR3 amino acid sequence together with its V-gene family, and reads lacking a unique V-gene family were excluded. A later analysis removed 600 or so highly shared, low-generation-probability nucleotide sequences to deal with suspected cross-contamination and a sequencing artifact. In a later analysis, a clonal expansion index was calculated for each public chain from normalized within-repertoire ranks of inferred template counts. Generation probabilities in a later analysis came from a VDJ recombination model fitted to out-of-frame rearrangements, and those results were checked against IGoR. In a later analysis, TCR-TCR, TCR-HLA and TCR-CMV co-occurrence was scored with hypergeometric tests, and a repertoire-size bias correction was applied to TCR pairs. A later analysis estimated false discovery rates by permuting HLA or CMV assignments 20 times. In a later analysis, co-occurring TCRs were grouped with DBSCAN, and TCRdist sequence similarity was added when clustering was performed within HLA-allele-positive subsets. Repertoires with fewer than 30,000 or more than 120,000 public chains, plus five repertoires with anomalous nucleotide sharing, were excluded from co-occurrence clustering. Imported from immuneACCESS, the table was reduced by TCRdb to in-frame sequences with V and J called. These copies leave out some clones; in studies compared against another copy, an unresolved V gene accounts for under half, and the cause of the remainder is not known. V and J calls and clone size are those listed in that table; D and trimming were worked out from the DNA. This sample has 150,000 to 180,000 clones in its table, and approximately 80% of those were observed once. The ten largest clones add up to about 13% of the sample.

The cohort comprised more than 550 healthy bone marrow donors. Cohort members were all nominally healthy when sampled, although unrecorded immune exposures were likely present. The donor was CMV seropositive and was included in the group of approximately 310 seropositive cohort members. Each donor provided a peripheral blood sample, and peripheral blood mononuclear cells were used for TCR beta sequencing. Genomic DNA extraction from the blood cell samples was performed with the Qiagen DNeasy Blood Extraction Kit. The CDR3, from cysteine to phenylalanine, totals 19 residues. This entry keeps only the CDR3 DNA: 57 bases, framed from base 1. V loses 3 bases, J loses 3 bases, and the germline ends lie 25 bases apart. From a lookup of the germline V gene (reference sequence), CDR1 and CDR2 are SEHNR and FQNEAQ. The count of this clone is one. Its antigen specificity is not known. No much larger clone is present one base from it, and per-base qualities are unavailable.

The source is a man in his thirties or forties in good health and CMV-seropositive. Input material: PBMCs. The chain is made from TRBV7-9 and TRBJ2-3; perhaps TRBD2 is the D gene, with 6 bases matching. The CDR3 here reads CASSFFVGGGVGFTDTQYF. In nucleotides, the sequence is TGTGCCAGCAGCTTCTTCGTTGGGGGAGGTGTGGGGTTTACAGATACGCAGTATTTT. With the portions outside the CDR3 filled from the reference TRBV7-9 and TRBJ2-3 genes, the complete variable region becomes DTGVSQNPRHKITKRGQNVTFRCDPISEHNRLYWYRQTLGQGPEFLTYFQNEAQLEKSRLLSDRFSAERPKGSFSTLEIQRTEQGDSAMYLCASSFFVGGGVGFTDTQYFGPGTRLTVL.